This passage covers 24 T cell receptor beta chains from one sample sequenced in a study of blood T cells in healthy people across ages. A second roughly 6 to 11 cycle PCR used barcoded and J-beta primers. MiXCR, run by TCRdb on the 5' RACE reads, gives a single entry per CDR3 protein. The sample lists 1.4 million or so distinct CDR3 sequences, approximately 43% occurring once. The sample consisted of blood. Receptors originate from a woman under 30 in good health.

V is TRBV5-1 and J is TRBJ1-5; D might be TRBD1 (5 bases). The CDR3 is made up of 15 amino acids. Trimming pared 0 bases from V and 6 bases from J, leaving 13 bases between. Germline V gene lookup returns CDR1 SGHRS and CDR2 YFSETQ. This chain's CDR3 is CASSLGTGRGQPQHF. The DNA of the CDR3 is TGCGCCAGCAGCTTGGGGACGGGGAGGGGTCAGCCCCAGCATTTT.

This clonotype has only a few counts. The chain carries TRBV4-3 and TRBJ2-3; D might be TRBD1 (6 bases). Trimming left V 0 bases short and J 5 bases short, with 12 bases between. Germline V gives CDR1 LGHNA, CDR2 YSLEER. The CDR3 contains 15 residues. CDR3 in amino acids: CASSQEYRERDTQYF. Here the CDR3 DNA reads TGCGCCAGCAGCCAAGAATACAGGGAGAGAGATACGCAGTATTTT.

Of note for this clonotype: A much larger clonotype is one base distant, so this may be a read error. The chain is built from TRBV2 and TRBJ2-5; D gene unclear. The CDR3 is made up of 11 amino acids. Germline-derived CDR1 and CDR2 are SNHLY and FYNNEI. Trimming removed 2 bases from V and 4 bases from J, with 2 bases in between. CDR3 coding DNA: TGTGCCAGCAGTGAACCAGAGACCCAGTACTTC. It codes for CASSEPETQYF. Looking up the rest from reference TRBV2 and TRBJ2-5 gives the full variable domain: EPEVTQTPSHQVTQMGQEVILRCVPISNHLYFYWYRQILGQKVEFLVSFYNNEISEKSEIFDDQFSVERPDGSNFTLKIRSTKLEDSAMYFCASSEPETQYFGPGTRLLVL.

This sequence joins TRBV18 and TRBJ1-2; perhaps TRBD1 as D (5 bases). The CDR3 has 13 amino acids. Trimming pared 5 bases from V and 5 bases from J, leaving 12 bases between. Germline CDR1 KGHSH, CDR2 LQKENI. The CDR3 DNA reads as TGTGCCAGCTCAAAGGGGAAATGGTATGGCTACACCTTC. Its protein product is CASSKGKWYGYTF.

This sequence joins TRBV25-1 and TRBJ2-1; TRBD1 aligns across 10 bases. The CDR3 has 16 amino acids. The ends lost 1 base at V and 13 bases at J; junction bases unmatched: 13. Germline CDR1 reads MGHDK; CDR2 reads SYGVNS. CDR3 coding DNA: TGTGCCAGCAGTGAATTAGGGACAGGGGCGCAAGAGACCCAGTTCTTC. Protein product: CASSELGTGAQETQFF.

This clonotype has ten or more counts. The rearrangement joins TRBV20-1 to TRBJ1-5, with D tentatively TRBD1 (6 bases). The CDR3 is made up of 13 amino acids. The V and J ends lost 5 bases and 6 bases respectively, with 14 bases between them. From germline, CDR1 is DFQATT and CDR2 SNEGSKA (reference sequence). The CDR3 nucleotides are TGCAGTGCTTTGGGGGGGGCGGTTCAGCCCCAGCATTTT. Amino acid sequence: CSALGGAVQPQHF.

The V gene is TRBV10-3, the J gene TRBJ2-1; D remains unclear. Germline lookup yields CDR1 ENHRY and CDR2 SYGVKD. Trimming took 2 bases from V and 3 from J, leaving 14 bases between them. The CDR3 is made up of 16 amino acids. The CDR3 bases are TGTGCCATCAGTGAGACCGCGGCCAAGAGCTACAATGAGCAGTTCTTC. Translated: CAISETAAKSYNEQFF.

The V call is TRBV2, the J call TRBJ2-3; TRBD1 might be the D (5 bases). Trimming pared 3 bases from V and 0 bases from J, leaving 10 bases between. The CDR3 runs 15 residues. Germline CDR1 SNHLY, CDR2 FYNNEI. This CDR3 is CASSEGRSSTDTQYF. In nucleotides, the CDR3 is TGTGCCAGCAGTGAGGGGCGGTCTAGCACAGATACGCAGTATTTT.

This chain uses TRBV29-1 with TRBJ2-3; the D gene could be TRBD1 or TRBD2 (5 bases each). The CDR3 consists of 15 residues. V was pared by 7 bases and J by 4 bases, with 21 bases between. Germline loops: CDR1 SQVTM, CDR2 ANQGSEA. This CDR3 is CSAAVGGRLPDTQYF. CDR3 nucleotide sequence: TGCAGCGCCGCGGTTGGGGGTCGATTGCCAGATACGCAGTATTTT.

This clonotype appeared a single time. The genes are TRBV20-1 and TRBJ2-5; 8 nucleotides match TRBD2. V was pared by 7 bases and J by 11 bases, with 9 bases of the junction left unmatched. The CDR3 runs to 11 residues. Germline V gene sequence: CDR1 DFQATT, CDR2 SNEGSKA (reference sequence). This CDR3 is CSGVSGIEQYF. DNA for the CDR3: TGCAGTGGGGTTAGCGGGATTGAGCAGTACTTC.

V is TRBV12-5 and J is TRBJ2-5; 13 bases match TRBD2. V lost 6 bases, J lost 4 bases, and 5 bases stayed unmatched. Per the germline V gene, CDR1 is LGHNT and CDR2 is FRNRAP. The CDR3 totals 15 residues. CDR3 sequence: CASGSGLAGVETQYF. The CDR3 coding sequence is TGTGCTAGTGGCTCAGGACTAGCGGGAGTAGAGACCCAGTACTTC.

The chain couples TRBV24-1 to TRBJ2-7; TRBD1 aligns across 8 bases. The CDR3 is made up of 13 amino acids. Germline assignment: CDR1 KGHDR and CDR2 SFDVKD. Trimming took 4 bases from V and 5 from J; bases not matched to a gene: 3. CDR3 sequence (DNA): TGTGCCACCAGTGAAGGGACAGGCCACGAGCAGTACTTC. Residues: CATSEGTGHEQYF.

This clonotype was detected only a few times. The rearrangement uses TRBV20-1 and TRBJ2-3; no firm D call. CDR3 length: 13 amino acids. The V and J ends lost 3 bases and 3 bases respectively, with 10 bases between them. Per the germline V gene, CDR1 is DFQATT and CDR2 is SNEGSKA (reference sequence). CDR3 DNA: TGCAGTGCTAGTGTGGTAGTTACAGATACGCAGTATTTT. It is translated as CSASVVVTDTQYF.

This clonotype has more than one count but fewer than ten. The chain employs TRBV20-1 and TRBJ1-1; D perhaps matches TRBD1 (5 bases). The germline V and J ends were trimmed by 5 bases and 2 bases, with 9 bases remaining between them. This CDR3 has 12 residues. CDR1 is DFQATT and CDR2 is SNEGSKA in the germline V gene (reference sequence). CDR3 amino acids: CSALDTNTEAFF. The CDR3 DNA reads TGCAGTGCTTTGGACACCAACACTGAAGCTTTCTTT.

This clonotype was counted a few times. The rearrangement uses TRBV10-3 and TRBJ2-1, with D perhaps TRBD2 (5 bases). The CDR3 loop spans 13 amino acids. Germline V CDR1 and CDR2: ENHRY, SYGVKD. The V end lost 4 bases, the J end lost 5 bases, and 9 bases lay between the germline ends. The CDR3 region is CAISADFNNEQFF. The CDR3 bases are TGTGCCATCAGTGCGGACTTCAACAATGAGCAGTTCTTC.

The chain carries TRBV30 and TRBJ2-1, with 9 bases that match TRBD2. CDR3 length: 15 amino acids. Per the germline V gene, CDR1 is GTSNPN and CDR2 is SVGIG (reference sequence). V lost 2 bases to trimming and J lost 7 bases; unmatched junction nucleotides: 9. CDR3 protein: CAWSLGLASLNEQFF. DNA of the CDR3: TGTGCCTGGAGTCTTGGACTAGCGAGTTTAAATGAGCAGTTCTTC.

This clonotype was recorded a few times. The chain is built from TRBV7-2 and TRBJ2-2, with D possibly TRBD2 on 6 matching bases. Per germline, CDR1 SGHTA and CDR2 FQGNSA. The CDR3 spans 18 residues. Deletions cut 6 bases from V and 0 bases from J, with 20 bases between. CDR3 residues: CASSFPVAGGTNTGELFF. Written as DNA, the CDR3 is TGTGCCAGCAGTTTCCCCGTAGCCGGGGGAACGAACACCGGGGAGCTGTTTTTT.

This clonotype was observed a few times. This chain joins TRBV12-3 or TRBV12-4 and TRBJ2-5, with 14 bases identical to TRBD2. This CDR3 contains 16 residues. V dropped 2 bases and J dropped 4; count of bases not matched to a gene: 3. CDR3 region: CASSLLGTSGGETQYF. CDR3 coding DNA: TGTGCCAGCAGTTTACTCGGGACTAGCGGGGGAGAGACCCAGTACTTC.

This clonotype was observed a few times. This sequence joins TRBV20-1 and TRBJ2-3; TRBD1 agrees at 9 bases. The junction had 8 bases not matched to a gene; V was cut back by 8 bases and J by 5 bases. Germline V CDR1 and CDR2: DFQATT, SNEGSKA (reference sequence). The CDR3 has 13 amino acids. The CDR3 coding sequence is TGCAGTACCGGGACAGGGAGGGGAGATACGCAGTATTTT. Its translation is CSTGTGRGDTQYF.

This clonotype was seen only a few times. The chain uses TRBV25-1 and TRBJ1-4, with D possibly being TRBD1 (6 bases). Trimming removed 5 bases at V and 4 bases at J, with 14 bases between. Per the germline V gene, CDR1 is MGHDK and CDR2 is SYGVNS. This CDR3 is 15 amino acids long. The CDR3 DNA follows: TGTGCCAGCAGTCTACCGGGACAACTTAATGAAAAACTGTTTTTT. Translating gives CASSLPGQLNEKLFF.

The rearrangement uses TRBV6-6 and TRBJ2-7, with TRBD2 matching over 8 bases. V was pared by 1 base and J by 1 base, with 6 bases of the junction left unmatched. Germline V gene sequence: CDR1 MNHNY, CDR2 SVGAGI (reference sequence). This CDR3 has 16 residues. For the CDR3, the DNA is TGTGCCAGCAGTTACTGGATCAGCGGGAGTTCCTACGAGCAGTACTTC. Translated, it gives CASSYWISGSSYEQYF.

The chain recombines TRBV20-1 with TRBJ1-1; tentatively, D is TRBD1 (6 bases). The CDR3 is 14 residues long. Germline loops: CDR1 DFQATT, CDR2 SNEGSKA (reference sequence). Between the trimmed V and J ends, which lost 3 bases and 5 bases, there was a span of 16 bases. CDR3: CSASLLGRGTEAFF. The CDR3 nucleotides are TGCAGTGCTAGCCTCCTTGGCAGGGGAACTGAAGCTTTCTTT.

In its sample, this clonotype was seen once. The CDR3 sequence is CSATLRLAEREYF. DNA of the CDR3: TGCAGTGCTACCCTCAGACTAGCCGAACGGGAGTATTTT. This sequence joins TRBV20-1 and TRBJ2-3, with TRBD2 matching 7 bases. The CDR3 contains 13 residues. Germline CDR1 DFQATT, CDR2 SNEGSKA (reference sequence). J lost 13 bases, V lost 4 bases, and 14 bases had no gene match.

This chain connects TRBV5-1 to TRBJ2-3, with 10 bases that match TRBD2. CDR3 size: 18 residues. V lost 2 bases, J lost 4 bases, and 13 bases stayed unmatched. CDR1 is SGHRS and CDR2 is YFSETQ in the germline V gene. The CDR3 DNA reads as TGCGCCAGCAGCTTCAACCCTAGCGGGAGTCTTGATTCAGATACGCAGTATTTT. Translated, it gives CASSFNPSGSLDSDTQYF.